This T cell receptor beta chain was retrieved from a study of tumor and adjacent non-tumor tissue in lung cancer. The overall study: Patients comprised about eleven adenocarcinoma, 2 squamous cell carcinoma and 1 small cell lung cancer. On average, productive TCRbeta reads reached roughly 4.2 million per sample.

The library came from three nested PCR rounds adapted from ARM-PCR protocols. TCRdb fed the multiplex PCR reads into MiXCR, producing one record per CDR3 protein. The table has 90,000 to 110,000 distinct CDR3 sequences, about 61% seen once; the top ten hold around 20%. With respect to this clonotype: Its cognate antigen is unknown.

No cell sorting was done before RNA was extracted from the tissue. The normal lung tissue was taken more than 3 cm from the tumor edge. Newly diagnosed lung cancer patients had thoracic surgery in China, August–November 2014, without prior chemotherapy. The V gene's germline CDR1 is SGHNT and CDR2 YYREEE (reference sequence). This CDR3 comprises 13 residues. With 3 bases removed from V and 0 bases from J, the gap between germline ends came to 6 bases. Study-level points and caveats: Compared with tumor, normal lung showed significantly lower TCR diversity.

V and J are TRBV5-4 and TRBJ1-1; D gene unclear. The source of this sequence is a man aged 55 to 69 with non-small cell lung cancer. The specimen sequenced was distant non-tumor lung tissue. CDR3 sequence (DNA): TGTGCCAGCAGCTCAGGACTGAACACTGAAGCTTTCTTT. This sequence encodes CASSSGLNTEAFF. The full variable domain, rest sourced from reference TRBV5-4 and TRBJ1-1, is ETGVTQSPTHLIKTRGQQVTLRCSSQSGHNTVSWYQQALGQGPQFIFQYYREEENGRGNFPPRFSGLQFPNYSSELNVNALELDDSALYLCASSSGLNTEAFFGQGTRLTVV.